Below, 32 T cell receptor beta chains from the same sample are listed, as sequenced in a study of cytomegalovirus exposure and HLA in healthy donors. PCR employed 60 Vbeta and 13 Jbeta primers. Sequenced by immunoSEQ multiplex PCR; TCRdb stores in-frame clones only, minus some. The profile shows under 150,000 clones, roughly 60% of them singletons. The source material was PBMCs. These TCRs come from a man aged 40-55 years in good health and CMV-seropositive.

CDR3 region: CASSPQGLDTGELFF. The CDR3 region has the DNA TGTGCCAGCAGCCCCCAGGGTCTGGACACCGGGGAGCTGTTTTTT. The chain combines TRBV7-3 with TRBJ2-2; a weak D match, TRBD1 (5 bases). This CDR3 region has 15 residues. Germline assignment: CDR1 SGHTA and CDR2 FQGTGA. V gave up 5 bases and J gave up 3 bases, with 13 bases separating them.

The V gene is TRBV7-3, the J gene TRBJ1-2; 9 nucleotides align to TRBD1. Per the germline V gene, CDR1 is SGHTA and CDR2 is FQGTGA. Trimming removed 2 bases from V and 10 bases from J; junction bases left unmatched: 8. The CDR3 loop spans 14 amino acids. The CDR3 is CASSLADRGGTYTF. The CDR3 DNA reads TGTGCCAGCAGCTTAGCGGACAGGGGAGGCACCTACACCTTC.

The chain couples TRBV15 to TRBJ1-5; perhaps TRBD1 as D (6 bases). Germline CDR1 LNHNV, CDR2 YYDKDF (reference sequence). V was shortened by 0 bases and J by 3 bases, with 9 bases between the two germline ends. The CDR3 is made up of 15 amino acids. DNA of the CDR3: TGTGCCACCAGCAGAGATCAGGGGTCCAATCAGCCCCAGCATTTT. This translates into CATSRDQGSNQPQHF.

The chain employs TRBV20-1 and TRBJ2-3; D unresolved. Germline V gene sequence: CDR1 DFQATT, CDR2 SNEGSKA (reference sequence). The V end was cut by 1 base, the J end by 8 bases, with 7 bases between. The CDR3 consists of 11 residues. The DNA of the CDR3 is TGCAGTGCTAGAGCCCCCAGTACGCAGTATTTT. Translating gives CSARAPSTQYF.

This sequence joins TRBV5-1 and TRBJ2-5; D gene uncertain. There are 12 residues in the CDR3. Trimming took off 1 base at V and 4 bases at J, with 5 bases between the two ends. Germline V gene lookup returns CDR1 SGHRS and CDR2 YFSETQ. CDR3 loop: CASSLLRETQYF. The CDR3 coding sequence is TGCGCCAGCAGCTTGTTGCGAGAGACCCAGTACTTC.

The V call is TRBV18, the J call TRBJ2-7, with 8 bases that match TRBD1. This CDR3 region has 15 residues. Germline CDR1 is KGHSH and CDR2 is LQKENI. J lost 2 bases, V lost 5 bases, and 8 bases had no gene match. Written as DNA, the CDR3 is TGTGCCAGCTCATTCGGACAGGGAAGGACCTACGAGCAGTACTTC. This sequence encodes CASSFGQGRTYEQYF. The whole variable domain, remainder taken from reference TRBV18 and TRBJ2-7, is NAGVMQNPRHLVRRRGQEARLRCSPMKGHSHVYWYRQLPEEGLKFMVYLQKENIIDESGMPKERFSAEFPKEGPSILRIQQVVRGDSAAYFCASSFGQGRTYEQYFGPGTRLTVT.

The genes are TRBV6-5 and TRBJ1-3; perhaps TRBD1 as D (6 bases). Trimming cost V 0 bases and J 1 base, with 10 bases left between them. This CDR3 spans 16 amino acids. From germline, CDR1 is MNHEY and CDR2 SVGAGI. CDR3 protein: CASSYSGAGSGNTIYF. As DNA, the CDR3 is TGTGCCAGCAGTTACTCGGGGGCAGGATCTGGAAACACCATATATTTT.

The chain recombines TRBV7-6 with TRBJ2-7, with 8 bases lining up with TRBD2. CDR1 SGHVS and CDR2 FNYEAQ come from the germline V gene. The CDR3 extends over 13 amino acids. Losses at the gene ends were 2 bases for V and 3 bases for J; bases not matched to a gene: 0. The CDR3 protein is CASSLSGGYEQYF. In DNA, the CDR3 is TGTGCCAGCAGCTTAAGCGGGGGCTACGAGCAGTACTTC.

V is TRBV27 and J is TRBJ2-3; 11 bases map to TRBD2. CDR1 is MNHEY and CDR2 is SMNVEV in the germline V gene (reference sequence). The CDR3 runs 17 residues. J was trimmed by 5 bases and V by 4 bases; bases with no gene match: 11. The CDR3 sequence is CASSSQLLAGALDTQYF. The CDR3 DNA follows: TGTGCCAGCAGTTCCCAATTACTAGCGGGAGCGTTAGATACGCAGTATTTT.

V is TRBV9 and J is TRBJ2-3; 7 bases fit TRBD2. Germline V gene data show CDR1 as SGDLS and CDR2 as YYNGEE. Trimming at V came to 0 bases and at J to 5 bases, leaving 9 bases not matched to a gene. There are 16 residues in the CDR3. CDR3 loop: CASSVEGTMVGDTQYF. In nucleotides, the CDR3 is TGTGCCAGCAGCGTAGAGGGGACTATGGTGGGAGATACGCAGTATTTT.

The CDR3 region is CASSPRVGEQYF. The CDR3 DNA reads as TGTGCCAGCAGTCCGCGGGTCGGCGAGCAGTACTTC. The rearrangement links TRBV27 to TRBJ2-7, with a weak D call TRBD2 (5 bases). The CDR3 covers 12 residues. V shed 5 bases and J shed 6 bases, with 11 bases lying between them. Germline CDR1 and CDR2: MNHEY and SMNVEV (reference sequence).

This chain links TRBV6-1 with TRBJ2-1; TRBD2 agrees at 8 bases. Germline trimming cut 3 bases from V and 3 bases from J; bases unmatched to any gene: 10. CDR1 and CDR2 (germline): MNHNS, SASEGT. The CDR3 has 17 residues. CDR3 in DNA: TGTGCCAGCAGTGACGCCATCGGGACTAGTCTCTACAATGAGCAGTTCTTC. The encoded protein is CASSDAIGTSLYNEQFF.

The chain is built from TRBV27 and TRBJ2-7, with TRBD2 matching over 13 bases. The CDR3 contains 18 residues. Trimming removed 5 bases from V and 3 bases from J; junction bases left unmatched: 13. CDR1 is MNHEY, CDR2 SMNVEV, per germline (reference sequence). Here the CDR3 reads CASSARTSGSDGSYEQYF. The CDR3 DNA sequence: TGTGCCAGCAGTGCACGGACTAGCGGGAGCGATGGGAGCTACGAGCAGTACTTC.

The CDR3 DNA reads TGTGCCAGCAGTGAAGTCAGACATAGCAATCAGCCCCAGCATTTT. This translates into CASSEVRHSNQPQHF. This chain uses TRBV2 with TRBJ1-5; D is unclear. Trimming took off 1 base at V and 0 bases at J, with 7 bases between the two ends. Germline CDR1 and CDR2: SNHLY and FYNNEI. This CDR3 comprises 15 residues.

This clone appeared a few times. V usage is TRBV11-2 and J usage is TRBJ2-7; 7 bases are a match to TRBD1. This CDR3 region has 15 residues. Germline-derived CDR1 and CDR2 are SGHAT and FQNNGV. Trimming at V came to 6 bases and at J to 0 bases, leaving 8 bases not matched to a gene. DNA for the CDR3: TGTGCCAGCAGACCAGCCAGGGGGAGCTCCTACGAGCAGTACTTC. This gives the protein CASRPARGSSYEQYF.

The gene calls are TRBV10-2 and TRBJ2-4, with D possibly matching TRBD1 (6 bases). Germline assignment: CDR1 WSHSY and CDR2 SAAADI. There are 17 residues in the CDR3. Trimming took off 5 bases at V and 1 base at J, with 18 bases between the two ends. The DNA for the CDR3 is TGCGCCAGCAGTAAAGCAAGGACAACAGGGGCCAAAAACATTCAGTACTTC. Residues: CASSKARTTGAKNIQYF.

This clone was seen a single time. The V gene is TRBV5-1, the J gene TRBJ2-2, with 10 bases identical to TRBD1. V was clipped by 2 bases and J by 4 bases; unmatched bases: 2. Germline assignment: CDR1 SGHRS and CDR2 YFSETQ. This CDR3 is 15 amino acids long. This CDR3 is CASSFGTGVTGELFF. For the CDR3, the DNA is TGCGCCAGCAGCTTCGGGACAGGGGTCACCGGGGAGCTGTTTTTT.

The V and J genes are TRBV29-1 and TRBJ2-2; TRBD2 matches 11 bases. The trim removed 7 bases at V and 16 bases at J, leaving 11 bases unmatched. Germline CDR1 and CDR2: SQVTM and ANQGSEA. The CDR3 is 12 residues long. CDR3 nucleotide sequence: TGCAGCGCCCGTAGTAGCGGGAGGGATCAGTTTTTT. This codes for CSARSSGRDQFF.

Only a few counts were recorded for this clone. The V call is TRBV7-7, the J call TRBJ1-3; no definite D call. Trimming removed 5 bases at V and 0 bases at J, with 17 bases between. CDR1 is SSHAT, CDR2 FNYEAQ, per germline (reference sequence). The CDR3 length is 17 residues. CDR3 sequence reads: CASSPGGGSGSGNTIYF. In DNA, the CDR3 is TGTGCCAGCAGCCCTGGTGGAGGGAGCGGCTCTGGAAACACCATATATTTT.

This clone has just a few counts. This chain joins TRBV29-1 and TRBJ1-2, with 10 bases identical to TRBD1. This CDR3 region has 13 residues. Unmatched junction bases numbered 3, after V lost 4 bases and J lost 4 bases. Germline V gene sequence: CDR1 SQVTM, CDR2 ANQGSEA. Here the CDR3 reads CSVGTGGGYGYTF. CDR3 sequence (DNA): TGCAGCGTTGGGACAGGGGGAGGCTATGGCTACACCTTC.

The count of this clone is one. This rearrangement joins TRBV7-2 to TRBJ2-3; D is uncertain. The CDR3 sequence is 14 residues long. Germline CDR1 SGHTA, CDR2 FQGNSA. V lost 0 bases to trimming and J lost 3 bases, with 7 bases between them. In nucleotides, the CDR3 is TGTGCCAGCAGCTTAGCTGCGCGAACAGATACGCAGTATTTT. Protein product: CASSLAARTDTQYF.

The genes are TRBV7-9 and TRBJ2-5; the match to TRBD2 covers 8 bases. The closer fit of TRBJ2-7 to the DNA end suggests the J call may be wrong. From germline, CDR1 is SEHNR and CDR2 FQNEAQ (reference sequence). The length of the CDR3 is 16 residues. CDR3 nucleotide sequence: TGTGCCAGCAGCCCTTCCCCGGGACTAGGATCCTACGAGCAGTACTTC. Protein product: CASSPSPGLGSYEQYF.

This clone was seen a few times. The V gene is TRBV2, the J gene TRBJ1-5, with D possibly matching TRBD1 (5 bases). The ends were cut back, 3 bases at V and 0 bases at J, with 6 bases in the middle. From germline, CDR1 is SNHLY and CDR2 FYNNEI. This CDR3 contains 14 residues. The CDR3 protein is CASSDRDSNQPQHF. CDR3 sequence (DNA): TGTGCCAGCAGTGACAGGGATAGCAATCAGCCCCAGCATTTT.

This clone came up once. The chain has TRBV6-1 and TRBJ2-7, with 10 bases lining up with TRBD1. Germline V gene lookup returns CDR1 MNHNS and CDR2 SASEGT. The CDR3 runs 14 residues. Trimming cost V 6 bases and J 7 bases; bases outside gene matches: 9. Here the CDR3 DNA reads TGTGCCAGCAGACCTGACAGGGGGCGTTGGGAGCAGTACTTC. Amino acids: CASRPDRGRWEQYF.

This chain connects TRBV6-5 to TRBJ1-2; D call uncertain. V lost 7 bases, J lost 8 bases, and 11 bases lay in between. Looked up from germline, CDR1 is MNHEY and CDR2 is SVGAGI. The CDR3 is made up of 11 amino acids. The CDR3 DNA follows: TGTGCCAGCATACATGTCCAGGGCTACACCTTC. Its protein product is CASIHVQGYTF.

The chain has TRBV6-1 and TRBJ1-5, with 7 bases lining up with TRBD1. V dropped 4 bases and J dropped 1; count of bases not matched to a gene: 7. This CDR3 comprises 16 residues. Germline V gene sequence: CDR1 MNHNS, CDR2 SASEGT. The CDR3 here is CASSVLGGGSNQPQHF. CDR3 nucleotides: TGTGCCAGCAGTGTCTTAGGGGGCGGAAGCAATCAGCCCCAGCATTTT.

This rearrangement joins TRBV5-6 to TRBJ1-1, with D perhaps matching TRBD1 (6 bases). Germline V gives CDR1 SGHDT, CDR2 YYEEEE. The CDR3 is made up of 13 amino acids. V was pared by 3 bases and J by 10 bases, with 16 bases between. CDR3 region: CASSSTGGVGAFF. The CDR3 coding sequence is TGTGCCAGCAGCTCGACAGGAGGTGTGGGAGCTTTCTTT. Filled out from reference TRBV5-6 and TRBJ1-1, the complete variable domain reads DAGVTQSPTHLIKTRGQQVTLRCSPKSGHDTVSWYQQALGQGPQFIFQYYEEEERQRGNFPDRFSGHQFPNYSSELNVNALLLGDSALYLCASSSTGGVGAFFGQGTRLTVV.

The chain has TRBV14 and TRBJ2-5; perhaps TRBD1 as D (6 bases). V lost 4 bases and J 7 bases, leaving 16 bases between the germline ends. Germline CDR1 reads SGHDN; CDR2 reads FVKESK. The CDR3 spans 14 residues. The CDR3 loop reads CASSLMTEGGTQYF. The CDR3 DNA follows: TGTGCCAGCAGCCTTATGACCGAAGGGGGGACCCAGTACTTC.

Worth noting for this clone: The identical CDR3 is also encoded by other nucleotide sequences in the sample. V is TRBV28 and J is TRBJ1-4, with unresolved D. Germline V gene data show CDR1 as MDHEN and CDR2 as SYDVKM. Between the trimmed V and J ends, which lost 7 bases and 5 bases, there was a span of 11 bases. The CDR3 extends over 13 amino acids. Written as DNA, the CDR3 is TGTGCCAGCATCTCGACACAGAATGAAAAACTGTTTTTT. It codes for CASISTQNEKLFF. Looking up the rest from reference TRBV28 and TRBJ1-4 gives the full variable domain: DVKVTQSSRYLVKRTGEKVFLECVQDMDHENMFWYRQDPGLGLRLIYFSYDVKMKEKGDIPEGYSVSREKKERFSLILESASTNQTSMYLCASISTQNEKLFFGSGTQLSVL.

V and J are TRBV5-1 and TRBJ1-1; the D is unclear. The V and J ends lost 0 bases and 3 bases respectively, with 9 bases between them. Germline V lookup: CDR1 SGHRS, CDR2 YFSETQ. This CDR3 region has 14 residues. The CDR3 DNA reads as TGCGCCAGCAGCTTGGCCGGGGTGGACACTGAAGCTTTCTTT. It encodes CASSLAGVDTEAFF.

The V and J genes are TRBV7-7 and TRBJ2-3, with TRBD2 matching 11 bases. In germline, CDR1 is SSHAT, CDR2 FNYEAQ (reference sequence). This CDR3 comprises 15 residues. V was pared by 5 bases and J by 2 bases, with 3 bases of the junction left unmatched. CDR3 amino acids: CASSLTSGVTDTQYF. In DNA, the CDR3 is TGTGCCAGCAGCCTGACTAGCGGGGTCACAGATACGCAGTATTTT.

J is TRBJ2-1 and V is TRBV7-2; no definite D call. CDR1 is SGHTA, CDR2 FQGNSA, per germline. Trimming stripped 2 bases from V and 10 bases from J, with 6 bases between. The CDR3 has 11 residues. The chain's CDR3 is CASSLMAEQFF. CDR3 coding DNA: TGTGCCAGCAGCTTAATGGCAGAGCAGTTCTTC.